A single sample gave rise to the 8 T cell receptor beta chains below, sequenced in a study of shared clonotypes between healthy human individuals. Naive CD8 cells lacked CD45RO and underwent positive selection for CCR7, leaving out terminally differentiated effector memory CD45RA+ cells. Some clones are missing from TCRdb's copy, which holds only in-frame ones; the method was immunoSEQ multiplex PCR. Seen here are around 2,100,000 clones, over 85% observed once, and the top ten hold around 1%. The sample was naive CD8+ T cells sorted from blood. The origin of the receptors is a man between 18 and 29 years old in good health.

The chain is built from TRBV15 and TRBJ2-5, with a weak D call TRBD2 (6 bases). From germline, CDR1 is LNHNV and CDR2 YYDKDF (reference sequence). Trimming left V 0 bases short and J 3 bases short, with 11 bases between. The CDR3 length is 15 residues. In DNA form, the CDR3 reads TGTGCCACCAGCAGAGAAACCTGGGAGGAAGAGACCCAGTACTTC. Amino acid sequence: CATSRETWEEETQYF.

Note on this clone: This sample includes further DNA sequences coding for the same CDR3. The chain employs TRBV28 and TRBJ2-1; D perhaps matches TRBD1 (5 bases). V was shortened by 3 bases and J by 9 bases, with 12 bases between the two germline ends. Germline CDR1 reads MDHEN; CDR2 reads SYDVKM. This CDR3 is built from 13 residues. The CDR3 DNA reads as TGTGCCAGCAGTTTGATCTGGGGCGGTGAGCAGTTCTTC. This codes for CASSLIWGGEQFF.

The chain's CDR3 is CASSQGTGTSGRDTGELFF. In DNA form, the CDR3 reads TGCGCCAGCAGCCAAGGGACCGGGACTAGCGGGAGAGACACCGGGGAGCTGTTTTTT. The chain is built from TRBV4-1 and TRBJ2-2, with 14 positions matching TRBD2. CDR1 is MGHRA and CDR2 is YSYEKL in the germline V gene. Trimming took 1 base from V and 3 from J; bases not matched to a gene: 7. The CDR3 covers 19 residues.

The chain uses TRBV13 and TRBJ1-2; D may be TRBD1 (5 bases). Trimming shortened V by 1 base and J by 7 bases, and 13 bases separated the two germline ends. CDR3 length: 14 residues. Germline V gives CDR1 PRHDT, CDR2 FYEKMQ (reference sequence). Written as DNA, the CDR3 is TGTGCCAGCAGCTTAGAACGGGGGTTGCGTGGCTACACCTTC. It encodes CASSLERGLRGYTF.

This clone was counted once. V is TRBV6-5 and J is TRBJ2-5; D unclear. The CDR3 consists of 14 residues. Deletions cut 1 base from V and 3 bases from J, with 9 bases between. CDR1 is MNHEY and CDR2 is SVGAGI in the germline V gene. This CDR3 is CASSYYGLKETQYF. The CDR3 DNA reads TGTGCCAGCAGTTACTACGGGCTAAAAGAGACCCAGTACTTC.

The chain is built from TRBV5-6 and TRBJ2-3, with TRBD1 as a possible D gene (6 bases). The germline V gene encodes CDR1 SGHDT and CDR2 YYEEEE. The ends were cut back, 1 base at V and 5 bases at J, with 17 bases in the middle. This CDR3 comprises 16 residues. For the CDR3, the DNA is TGTGCCAGCAGCTTGCCAGGGGTGGGAGAGGGAGATACGCAGTATTTT. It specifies CASSLPGVGEGDTQYF.

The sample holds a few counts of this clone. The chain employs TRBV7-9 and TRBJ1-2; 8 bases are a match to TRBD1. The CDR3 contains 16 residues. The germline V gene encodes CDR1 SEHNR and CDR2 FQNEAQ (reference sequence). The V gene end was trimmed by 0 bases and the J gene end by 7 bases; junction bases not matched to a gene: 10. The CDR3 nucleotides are TGTGCCAGCAGCTTAGCGGGCCGGACAGGGTACGGTGGCTACACCTTC. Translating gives CASSLAGRTGYGGYTF.

This CDR3 reads CASSFGRGYGYTF. The CDR3 DNA reads as TGTGCCAGCAGTTTTGGACGGGGGTATGGCTACACCTTC. The chain has TRBV27 and TRBJ1-2; possible D gene TRBD1, 5 bases. Germline CDR1 MNHEY, CDR2 SMNVEV (reference sequence). The CDR3 extends over 13 amino acids. Trimming took 3 bases from V and 5 from J, leaving 10 bases between them.